One T cell receptor (beta chain) is described in this entry. What it binds is not known. Primers included in the PCR were 60 Vbeta and 13 Jbeta primers. Data came from immunoSEQ multiplex PCR; TCRdb stores just in-frame clones and leaves some out. Of around 76,000 clones in the sample, under 85% were seen once. This entry belongs to a study of cytomegalovirus exposure and HLA in healthy donors. The study's findings and limits: The study had only CMV serostatus as immune exposure information. In vitro testing confirmed a few CMV-associated chains as specific for CMV antigens. An analysis that was carried out later associated some 17,000 TCR beta sequences with HLA alleles at 0.05 false discovery rate. In an earlier analysis, in 587 donors, most V segments appeared productive either ~90% or ~30% of the time.

Between the trimmed V and J ends, which lost 1 base and 1 base, there was a span of 8 bases. CDR1 is KGHSY and CDR2 is FQNENV in the germline V gene. This CDR3 spans 15 amino acids. The receptor's source is a woman aged 40-49 years in good health and CMV-seropositive. Sequences were obtained from PBMCs. The chain is built from TRBV16 and TRBJ1-5, with D unresolved. CDR3 sequence (DNA): TGTGCCAGCAGCCAATTTATCCAGAGCAATCAGCCCCAGCATTTT. Its translation: CASSQFIQSNQPQHF. The full variable domain, its missing parts supplied by reference TRBV16 and TRBJ1-5, is GEEVAQTPKHLVRGEGQKAKLYCAPIKGHSYVFWYQQVLKNEFKFLISFQNENVFDETGMPKERFSAKCLPNSPCSLEIQATKLEDSAVYFCASSQFIQSNQPQHFGDGTRLSIL.